The 11 T cell receptor beta chains below were found in one sample sequenced in a study of OX40 agonist ivuxolimab in advanced cancers. The repertoire was sequenced with immunoSEQ multiplex PCR; TCRdb's copy has only in-frame clones and lacks some. Of about 70,000 clones listed, 70% to 90% are singletons. Sequences were derived from CD4+ or CD8+ T cells sorted from blood, sampled in a trial of the OX40 agonist ivuxolimab. These receptors came from an adult with an advanced solid tumor such as melanoma, head and neck, liver or kidney cancer.

The chain recombines TRBV27 with TRBJ1-2; D is undetermined. CDR1 is MNHEY and CDR2 is SMNVEV in the germline V gene (reference sequence). CDR3 length: 14 residues. V was trimmed by 3 bases and J by 11 bases, leaving 19 bases between them. In DNA, the CDR3 is TGTGCCAGCAGTTTTACGCGGCAGTTTGTGGTATACACCTTC. The encoded protein is CASSFTRQFVVYTF.

The chain has TRBV5-5 and TRBJ1-4; D remains ambiguous. Germline V gene sequence: CDR1 SGHKS, CDR2 YYEKEE (reference sequence). The CDR3 covers 13 residues. Trimming took off 0 bases at V and 8 bases at J, with 8 bases between the two ends. The CDR3 reads CASSLGSGEKLFF. The CDR3, as DNA: TGTGCCAGCAGCTTGGGTTCAGGAGAAAAACTGTTTTTT.

The chain recombines TRBV18 with TRBJ1-4; 10 bases map to TRBD1. There are 15 residues in the CDR3. V was clipped by 3 bases and J by 7 bases; unmatched bases: 5. CDR1 is KGHSH, CDR2 LQKENI, per germline. The DNA of the CDR3 is TGTGCCAGCTCACCCGGGACAGGGGTCCTTGAAAAACTGTTTTTT. Amino acid sequence: CASSPGTGVLEKLFF.

The V gene is TRBV7-6, the J gene TRBJ2-1; 9 positions match TRBD2. The V and J ends lost 5 bases and 0 bases, in that order; junction bases with no gene match: 11. CDR1 is SGHVS, CDR2 FNYEAQ, per germline. This CDR3 is 18 amino acids long. The CDR3 sequence is CASSQSRAGGLSYNEQFF. CDR3 coding DNA: TGTGCCAGCAGCCAGTCGAGAGCGGGGGGCCTCTCCTACAATGAGCAGTTCTTC.

The chain has TRBV7-8 and TRBJ1-2; TRBD1 matches at 7 bases. Germline V CDR1 and CDR2: SGHVS, FQNEAQ. CDR3 length: 16 amino acids. The junction had 9 bases not matched to a gene; V was cut back by 1 base and J by 4 bases. CDR3 sequence reads: CASSLEGQRLVYGYTF. CDR3 DNA: TGTGCCAGCAGCTTAGAGGGACAGAGATTGGTCTATGGCTACACCTTC. The full variable domain, in which reference TRBV7-8 and TRBJ1-2 provide the parts outside the CDR3, is GAGVSQSPRYKVAKRGQDVALRCDPISGHVSLFWYQQALGQGPEFLTYFQNEAQLDKSGLPSDRFFAERPEGSVSTLKIQRTQQEDSAVYLCASSLEGQRLVYGYTFGSGTRLTVV.

This clone is categorized as medium-sized. J is TRBJ1-1 and V is TRBV11-3; D gene uncertain. CDR3 length equals 13 residues. Germline loops: CDR1 SGHNT, CDR2 YENEEA. Trimming left V 1 base short and J 1 base short, with 4 bases between. The CDR3 DNA follows: TGTGCCAGCAGCTTAGGAGGGAACACTGAAGCTTTCTTT. This encodes CASSLGGNTEAFF.

There are a few counts of this clone. The J gene is TRBJ1-2, the V gene TRBV30; 9 bases are shared with TRBD1. Germline V CDR1 and CDR2: GTSNPN, SVGIG (reference sequence). The CDR3 spans 12 residues. The CDR3: CATRRQGDGYTF. In DNA form, the CDR3 reads TGTGCGACACGCCGACAGGGGGATGGCTACACCTTC.

This clone has just a few counts. The V and J genes are TRBV28 and TRBJ1-5; tentative D call: TRBD1 (5 bases). The CDR3 is 14 amino acids. V was pared by 8 bases and J by 0 bases, with 11 bases between. Looked up from germline, CDR1 is MDHEN and CDR2 is SYDVKM. DNA for the CDR3: TGTGCCAGCCGAGGGGAATATAGCAATCAGCCCCAGCATTTT. This sequence encodes CASRGEYSNQPQHF.

The chain joins TRBV28 to TRBJ1-2; D is unclear. Trimming shortened V by 7 bases and J by 6 bases, and 15 bases separated the two germline ends. Looked up from germline, CDR1 is MDHEN and CDR2 is SYDVKM. This CDR3 has 13 residues. The CDR3, as DNA: TGTGCCAGCATCTCCCCTAACGTGGATGGCTACACCTTC. Its translation: CASISPNVDGYTF.

The V and J genes are TRBV9 and TRBJ1-6; 7 bases map to TRBD1. The CDR3 covers 19 residues. Trimming at V came to 4 bases and at J to 7 bases, leaving 20 bases not matched to a gene. Germline lookup yields CDR1 SGDLS and CDR2 YYNGEE. The CDR3 nucleotides read TGTGCCAGCAGCTTATCGACAGGGACGAGTATTTGGGGGAATTCACCCCTCCACTTT. Its translation is CASSLSTGTSIWGNSPLHF.

This rearrangement joins TRBV30 to TRBJ1-2; TRBD1 matches at 7 bases. The CDR3 extends over 13 amino acids. J was trimmed by 2 bases and V by 7 bases; bases with no gene match: 7. Germline V gene sequence: CDR1 GTSNPN, CDR2 SVGIG (reference sequence). CDR3 in DNA: TGTGCCTATCGGACAGGCCCAAACTATGGCTACACCTTC. Translated: CAYRTGPNYGYTF. Variable domain in full (rest from reference TRBV30 and TRBJ1-2): SQTIHQWPATLVQPVGSPLSLECTVEGTSNPNLYWYRQAAGRGLQLLFYSVGIGQISSEVPQNLSASRPQDRQFILSSKKLLLSDSGFYLCAYRTGPNYGYTFGSGTRLTVV.